The 29 T cell receptor beta chains presented below share a single source sample, sequenced in a study of alternative splicing in chronic myeloid leukemia remission. Poly-A-selected mRNA from 1 ug total RNA formed the libraries. TCRdb reprocessed the bulk RNA-seq reads and stores each CDR3 protein as one record, lacking DNA. The table lists about 320 distinct CDR3 sequences, approximately 99% of them singletons. The sample comprised PBMCs. These TCRs come from a person aged 25-55 years in good health.

The genes are TRBV29-1 and TRBJ2-2; TCRdb's D gene call, TRBD2, goes unchecked for lack of DNA. Germline loops: CDR1 SQVTM, CDR2 ANQGSEA. This CDR3 has 13 amino acids. CDR3 residues: CSVGGYNTGELFF.

V gene TRBV20-1 combines with J gene TRBJ1-5. The CDR3 runs 16 residues. The germline V gene has CDR1 DFQATT and CDR2 SNEGSKA (reference sequence). CDR3 in amino acids: CSARDLRRAGNQPQHF.

The chain couples TRBV11-2 to TRBJ1-5. The CDR3 runs to 17 residues. Germline V lookup: CDR1 SGHAT, CDR2 FQNNGV. This CDR3 is CASSQKGVGVGNQPQHF.

The V call is TRBV28, the J call TRBJ2-5; as DNA is missing, the TRBD2 call by TCRdb cannot be tested. CDR1 MDHEN and CDR2 SYDVKM come from the germline V gene. This CDR3 region has 13 residues. The CDR3 loop reads CASSLWGLETQYF.

The rearrangement joins TRBV20-1 to TRBJ2-1; TCRdb indicates TRBD1, and absent DNA this call remains unverified. This CDR3 is 15 amino acids long. Looked up from germline, CDR1 is DFQATT and CDR2 is SNEGSKA (reference sequence). The CDR3 region is CSAPPGQGNYNEQFF.

This clonotype was detected once. This chain joins TRBV7-8 and TRBJ1-1. The CDR3 loop spans 13 amino acids. Germline CDR1 SGHVS, CDR2 FQNEAQ. CDR3: CASSRGEDTEAFF.

This chain connects TRBV12-3 or TRBV12-4 to TRBJ1-1. CDR3 length: 15 residues. The CDR3 spells CASRSTHSMNTEAFF.

V usage is TRBV7-2 and J usage is TRBJ1-5. Germline V gene lookup returns CDR1 SGHTA and CDR2 FQGNSA. The CDR3 runs to 13 residues. CDR3: CASSPEGNQPQHF. Full variable domain (missing parts from reference TRBV7-2 and TRBJ1-5): GAGVSQSPSNKVTEKGKDVELRCDPISGHTALYWYRQSLGQGLEFLIYFQGNSAPDKSGLPSDRFSAERTGGSVSTLTIQRTQQEDSAVYLCASSPEGNQPQHFGDGTRLSIL.

This chain uses TRBV11-3 with TRBJ2-1; TCRdb's D call, TRBD2, is unchecked because there is no DNA. Per germline, CDR1 SGHNT and CDR2 YENEEA. The CDR3 sequence is 14 residues long. The CDR3 spells CASSPRKGVDEQFF.

The chain recombines TRBV6-1 with TRBJ1-6. CDR3 size: 16 residues. Germline-derived CDR1 and CDR2 are MNHNS and SASEGT. The CDR3 is CASSEKQRSGNSPLHF.

CDR3 in amino acids: CASSRGTVAYEQYF. The chain has TRBV18 and TRBJ2-7; no DNA is available, so the TRBD2 call from TCRdb remains unchecked. The CDR3 runs to 14 residues. Germline assignment: CDR1 KGHSH and CDR2 LQKENI.

The rearrangement uses TRBV7-9 and TRBJ1-1; absent DNA, TCRdb's TRBD1 call cannot be checked. Per the germline V gene, CDR1 is SEHNR and CDR2 is FQNEAQ (reference sequence). The CDR3 is made up of 13 amino acids. CDR3 in amino acids: CASSRDRAGEAFF.

This chain uses TRBV11-2 with TRBJ1-1; TCRdb reports TRBD1, a call that lacks DNA to check it against. The CDR3 runs to 13 residues. Germline loops: CDR1 SGHAT, CDR2 FQNNGV. CDR3 region: CASSLDRGTEAFF.

The rearrangement joins TRBV2 to TRBJ1-2. Germline CDR1 SNHLY, CDR2 FYNNEI. This CDR3 is built from 13 residues. The CDR3 spells CASQATSTLAYTF.

The chain joins TRBV7-2 to TRBJ1-5. Germline values: CDR1 SGHTA, CDR2 FQGNSA. CDR3 size: 16 residues. CDR3 in amino acids: CASSFTGTGLNQPQHF.

The CDR3: CATGQGSTGANVLTF. The rearrangement links TRBV6-5 to TRBJ2-6; TCRdb returns TRBD1, unconfirmable since there is no DNA. CDR1 is MNHEY and CDR2 is SVGAGI in the germline V gene. The CDR3 has 15 amino acids.

V is TRBV5-4 and J is TRBJ1-6. Germline V gene lookup returns CDR1 SGHNT and CDR2 YYREEE (reference sequence). CDR3 length: 16 amino acids. CDR3 region: CASTDPSSSYNSPLHF.

The rearrangement joins TRBV28 to TRBJ2-2; as DNA is missing, the TRBD2 call by TCRdb cannot be tested. The CDR3 loop spans 16 amino acids. From germline, CDR1 is MDHEN and CDR2 SYDVKM. This CDR3 is CASSFIAGGFKGELFF.

The rearrangement joins TRBV6-2 or TRBV6-3 to TRBJ2-6; TCRdb's D call of TRBD1 is untestable without DNA. CDR1 MNHEY and CDR2 SVGEGT come from the germline V gene. The CDR3 length is 15 residues. CDR3 in amino acids: CASSGQLSGANVLTF.

This chain links TRBV2 with TRBJ2-5; absent DNA, TCRdb's TRBD2 call cannot be checked. The germline CDR1 and CDR2 sequences are SNHLY and FYNNEI. The CDR3 spans 15 residues. The CDR3 reads CASSTGTSGGETQYF.

The chain couples TRBV4-3 to TRBJ1-2; there is no DNA to check the TCRdb D call of TRBD1. Germline assignment: CDR1 LGHNA and CDR2 YSLEER. The CDR3 totals 16 residues. CDR3 sequence reads: CASSQGGDRLDAGYTF.

The chain has TRBV27 and TRBJ1-4. The CDR3 totals 13 residues. Germline CDR1 MNHEY, CDR2 SMNVEV (reference sequence). CDR3 loop: CASTGRRNEKLFF. The whole variable domain, remainder taken from reference TRBV27 and TRBJ1-4, is EAQVTQNPRYLITVTGKKLTVTCSQNMNHEYMSWYRQDPGLGLRQIYYSMNVEVTDKGDVPEGYKVSRKEKRNFPLILESPSPNQTSLYFCASTGRRNEKLFFGSGTQLSVL.

This CDR3 is CASTPPAGQNTEAFF. V gene TRBV7-3 combines with J gene TRBJ1-1. The germline CDR1 and CDR2 sequences are SGHTA and FQGTGA. The length of the CDR3 is 15 residues.

This chain joins TRBV19 and TRBJ1-2. CDR3 length equals 12 residues. The germline V gene encodes CDR1 LNHDA and CDR2 SQIVND (reference sequence). CDR3: CASSARQGSYTF.

This chain joins TRBV5-1 and TRBJ2-1; checking the TCRdb D call of TRBD2 is not possible without DNA. The CDR3 is made up of 16 amino acids. Germline values: CDR1 SGHRS, CDR2 YFSETQ. The CDR3 loop reads CASSLLWGGSGNEQFF. Based on the CDR3 plus reference TRBV5-1 and TRBJ2-1, the full variable domain is KAGVTQTPRYLIKTRGQQVTLSCSPISGHRSVSWYQQTPGQGLQFLFEYFSETQRNKGNFPGRFSGRQFSNSRSEMNVSTLELGDSALYLCASSLLWGGSGNEQFFGPGTRLTVL.

The chain has TRBV11-2 and TRBJ2-1. In germline, CDR1 is SGHAT, CDR2 FQNNGV. This CDR3 contains 15 residues. CDR3: CASSLGIGSYNEQFF.

This rearrangement joins TRBV15 to TRBJ1-6. CDR1 is LNHNV, CDR2 YYDKDF, per germline (reference sequence). The CDR3 spans 16 residues. Here the CDR3 reads CATSRRLGGAISPLHF.

V gene TRBV5-1 combines with J gene TRBJ1-5. The CDR3 spans 13 residues. In germline, CDR1 is SGHRS, CDR2 YFSETQ. CDR3 sequence reads: CASSFDTNQPQHF.

The CDR3 reads CASRQRVNTEAFF. This rearrangement joins TRBV6-5 to TRBJ1-1. The CDR3 is 13 residues long. Germline V gene data show CDR1 as MNHEY and CDR2 as SVGAGI.